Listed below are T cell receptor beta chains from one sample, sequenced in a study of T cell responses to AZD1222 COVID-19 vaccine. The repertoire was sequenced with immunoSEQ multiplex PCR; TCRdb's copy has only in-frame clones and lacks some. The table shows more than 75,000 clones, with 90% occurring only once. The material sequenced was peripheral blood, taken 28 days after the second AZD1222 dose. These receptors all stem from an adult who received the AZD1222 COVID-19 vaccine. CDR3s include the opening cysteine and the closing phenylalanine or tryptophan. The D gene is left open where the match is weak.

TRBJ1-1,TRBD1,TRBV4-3,TGCGCCAGCAGCCAGGCAGGGCAGGGGGACACTGAAGCTTTCTTT,CASSQAGQGDTEAFF
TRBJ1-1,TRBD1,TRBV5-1,TGCGCCAGCAGCTCTACAGGGGGCGTCACTGAAGCTTTCTTT,CASSSTGGVTEAFF
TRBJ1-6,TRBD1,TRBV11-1,TGTGCCAGCAGCTCGAAACTCAGGGGGCGAATATCACCCCTCCACTTT,CASSSKLRGRISPLHF
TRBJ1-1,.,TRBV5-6,TGTGCCAGCAGCTTACGGGGCTTTCGCACTGAAGCTTTCTTT,CASSLRGFRTEAFF
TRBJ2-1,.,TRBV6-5,TGTGCCAGCAGCTCACGCTCCCGACAGTTCTTC,CASSSRSRQFF
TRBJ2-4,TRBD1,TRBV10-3,TGTGCCACCGAAGACAGGGAGAGAGCCAAAAACATTCAGTACTTC,CATEDRERAKNIQYF
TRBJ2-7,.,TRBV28,TGTGCCAGCAGTTCAGGAGATCTCTACGAGCAGTACTTC,CASSSGDLYEQYF
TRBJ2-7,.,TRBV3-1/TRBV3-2,TGTGCCAGCAGCCAACAGCCGGGACTGTACGAGCAGTACTTC,CASSQQPGLYEQYF
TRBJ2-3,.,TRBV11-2,TGTGCCAGCAGCTTAGTATCAGGTATCACAGATACGCAGTATTTT,CASSLVSGITDTQYF
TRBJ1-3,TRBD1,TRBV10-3,TGTGCCATCACCACGGACAGGGGATCCGGAAACACCATATATTTT,CAITTDRGSGNTIYF
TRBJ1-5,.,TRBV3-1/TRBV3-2,TGTGCCAGCAGCCAAGTCGGGGGCAATCAGCCCCAGCATTTT,CASSQVGGNQPQHF
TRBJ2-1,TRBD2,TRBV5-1,TGCGCCAGCAGCAGGACGACTAGCGGGGGTAGTAATGAGCAGTTCTTC,CASSRTTSGGSNEQFF
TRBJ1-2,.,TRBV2,TGTGCCAGCTGCACCAACGGCGCCAACTATGGCTACACCTTC,CASCTNGANYGYTF
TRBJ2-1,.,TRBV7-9,TGTGCCAGCAGCAGCCGGGTATCCAGTAATGAGCAGTTCTTC,CASSSRVSSNEQFF